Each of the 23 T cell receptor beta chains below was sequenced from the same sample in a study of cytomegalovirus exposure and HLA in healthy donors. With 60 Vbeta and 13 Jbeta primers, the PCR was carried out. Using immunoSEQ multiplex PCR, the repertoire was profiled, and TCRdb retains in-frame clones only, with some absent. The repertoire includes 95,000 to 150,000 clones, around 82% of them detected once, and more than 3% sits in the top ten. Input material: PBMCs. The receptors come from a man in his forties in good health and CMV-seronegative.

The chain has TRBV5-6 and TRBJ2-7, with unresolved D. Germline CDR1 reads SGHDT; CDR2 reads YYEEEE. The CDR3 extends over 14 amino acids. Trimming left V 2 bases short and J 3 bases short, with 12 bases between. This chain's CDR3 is CASSFIQHLYEQYF. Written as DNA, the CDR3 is TGTGCCAGCAGCTTTATACAGCATCTCTACGAGCAGTACTTC.

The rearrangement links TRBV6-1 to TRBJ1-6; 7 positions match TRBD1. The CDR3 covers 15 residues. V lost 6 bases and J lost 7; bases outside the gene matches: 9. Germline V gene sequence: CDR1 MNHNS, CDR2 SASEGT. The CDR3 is CASSEWTGGNSPLHF. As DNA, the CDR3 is TGTGCCAGCAGCGAATGGACAGGAGGAAATTCACCCCTCCACTTT.

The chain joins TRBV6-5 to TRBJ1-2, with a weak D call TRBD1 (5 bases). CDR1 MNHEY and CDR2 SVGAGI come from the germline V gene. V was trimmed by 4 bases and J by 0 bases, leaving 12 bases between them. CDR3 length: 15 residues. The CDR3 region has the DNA TGTGCCAGCAGTTCCCGGACAAGAGCTAACTATGGCTACACCTTC. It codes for CASSSRTRANYGYTF.

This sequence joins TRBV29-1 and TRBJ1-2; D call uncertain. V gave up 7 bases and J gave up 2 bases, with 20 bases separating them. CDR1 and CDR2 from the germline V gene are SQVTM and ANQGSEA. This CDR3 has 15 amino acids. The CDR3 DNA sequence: TGCAGCGCCAAAAGGGAGCCAGGTTCAAACTATGGCTACACCTTC. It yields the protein CSAKREPGSNYGYTF.

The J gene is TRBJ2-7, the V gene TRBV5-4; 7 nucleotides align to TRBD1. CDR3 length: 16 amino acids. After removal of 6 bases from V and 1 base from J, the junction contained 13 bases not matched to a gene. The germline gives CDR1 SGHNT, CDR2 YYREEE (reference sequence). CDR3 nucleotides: TGTGCCAGCACCTCCCGGGACAGACTACAGTCCTACGAGCAGTACTTC. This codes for CASTSRDRLQSYEQYF. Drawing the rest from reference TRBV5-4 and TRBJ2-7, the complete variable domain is ETGVTQSPTHLIKTRGQQVTLRCSSQSGHNTVSWYQQALGQGPQFIFQYYREEENGRGNFPPRFSGLQFPNYSSELNVNALELDDSALYLCASTSRDRLQSYEQYFGPGTRLTVT.

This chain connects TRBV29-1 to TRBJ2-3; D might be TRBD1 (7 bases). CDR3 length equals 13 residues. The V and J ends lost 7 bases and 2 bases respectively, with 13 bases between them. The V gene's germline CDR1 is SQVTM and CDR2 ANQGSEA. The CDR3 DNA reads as TGCAGCGCGGGGGACAGACTCACAGATACGCAGTATTTT. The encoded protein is CSAGDRLTDTQYF.

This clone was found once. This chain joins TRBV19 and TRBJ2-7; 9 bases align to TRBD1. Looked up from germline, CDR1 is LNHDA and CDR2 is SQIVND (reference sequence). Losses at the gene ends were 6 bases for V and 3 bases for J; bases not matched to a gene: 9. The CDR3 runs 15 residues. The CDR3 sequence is CASSPLTGGGYEQYF. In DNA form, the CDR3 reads TGTGCCAGTAGCCCCCTGACAGGGGGTGGCTACGAGCAGTACTTC.

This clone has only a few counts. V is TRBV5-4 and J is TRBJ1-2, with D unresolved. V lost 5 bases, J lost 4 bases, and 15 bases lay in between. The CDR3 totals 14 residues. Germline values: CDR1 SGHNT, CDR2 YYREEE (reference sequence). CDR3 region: CASSENRAGYGYTF. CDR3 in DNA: TGTGCCAGCAGTGAGAACCGGGCGGGCTATGGCTACACCTTC.

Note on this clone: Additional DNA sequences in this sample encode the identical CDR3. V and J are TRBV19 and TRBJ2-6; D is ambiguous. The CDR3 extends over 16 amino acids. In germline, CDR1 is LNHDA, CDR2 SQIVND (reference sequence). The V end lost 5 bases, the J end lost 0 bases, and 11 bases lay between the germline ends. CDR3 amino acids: CASSPDGDSGANVLTF. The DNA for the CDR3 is TGTGCCAGTAGTCCCGACGGAGACTCTGGGGCCAACGTCCTGACTTTC.

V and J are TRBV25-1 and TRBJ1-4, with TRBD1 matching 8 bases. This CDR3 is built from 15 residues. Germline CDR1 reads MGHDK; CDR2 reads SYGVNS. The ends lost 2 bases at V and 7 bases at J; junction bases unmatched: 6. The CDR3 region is CASSELQGVTEKLFF. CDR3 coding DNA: TGTGCCAGCAGTGAACTACAGGGGGTGACTGAAAAACTGTTTTTT. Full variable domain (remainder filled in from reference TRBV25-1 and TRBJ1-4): EADIYQTPRYLVIGTGKKITLECSQTMGHDKMYWYQQDPGMELHLIHYSYGVNSTEKGDLSSESTVSRIRTEHFPLTLESARPSHTSQYLCASSELQGVTEKLFFGSGTQLSVL.

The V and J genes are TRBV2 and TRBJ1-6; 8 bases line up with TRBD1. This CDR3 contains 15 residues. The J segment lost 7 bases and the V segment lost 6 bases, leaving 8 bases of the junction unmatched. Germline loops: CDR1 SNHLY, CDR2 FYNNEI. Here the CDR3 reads CASRESDRENSPLHF. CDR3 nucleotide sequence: TGTGCCAGCAGGGAATCGGACAGGGAAAATTCACCCCTCCACTTT.

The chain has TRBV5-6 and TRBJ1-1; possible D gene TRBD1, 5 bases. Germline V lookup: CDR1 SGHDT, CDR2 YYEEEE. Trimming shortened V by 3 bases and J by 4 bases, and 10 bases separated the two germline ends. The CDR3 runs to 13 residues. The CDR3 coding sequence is TGTGCCAGCAGCTCGGCAGGGATCACTGAAGCTTTCTTT. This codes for CASSSAGITEAFF.

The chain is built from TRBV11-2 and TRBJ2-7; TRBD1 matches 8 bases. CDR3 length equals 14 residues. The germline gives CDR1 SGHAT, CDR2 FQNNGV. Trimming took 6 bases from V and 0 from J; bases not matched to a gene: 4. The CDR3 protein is CASRRDRSSYEQYF. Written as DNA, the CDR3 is TGTGCCAGCAGAAGGGACAGGAGCTCCTACGAGCAGTACTTC.

CDR3 coding DNA: TGTGCCAGCAGACGGGGGGGAGACACCGGGGAGCTGTTTTTT. Its protein is CASRRGGDTGELFF. The chain recombines TRBV6-1 with TRBJ2-2, with 8 positions matching TRBD2. The CDR3 length is 14 residues. CDR1 is MNHNS and CDR2 is SASEGT in the germline V gene. V lost 6 bases and J lost 3; bases outside the gene matches: 3.

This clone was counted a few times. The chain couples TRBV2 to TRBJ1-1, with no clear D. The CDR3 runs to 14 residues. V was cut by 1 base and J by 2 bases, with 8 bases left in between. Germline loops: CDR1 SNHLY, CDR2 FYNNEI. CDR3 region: CASSEGSSNTEAFF. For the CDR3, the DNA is TGTGCCAGCAGTGAAGGGAGCAGTAACACTGAAGCTTTCTTT.

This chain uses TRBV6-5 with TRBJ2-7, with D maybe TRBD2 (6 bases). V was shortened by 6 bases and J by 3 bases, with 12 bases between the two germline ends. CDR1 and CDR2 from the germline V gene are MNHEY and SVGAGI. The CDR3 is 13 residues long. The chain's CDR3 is CASRSPTSYEQYF. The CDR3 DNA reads TGTGCCAGCAGGTCCCCGACTAGCTACGAGCAGTACTTC.

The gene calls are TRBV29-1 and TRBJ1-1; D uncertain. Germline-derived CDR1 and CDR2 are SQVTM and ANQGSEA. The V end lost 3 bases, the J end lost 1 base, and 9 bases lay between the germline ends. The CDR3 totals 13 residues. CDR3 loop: CSVDPGQNTEAFF. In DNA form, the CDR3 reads TGCAGCGTTGACCCTGGCCAGAACACTGAAGCTTTCTTT.

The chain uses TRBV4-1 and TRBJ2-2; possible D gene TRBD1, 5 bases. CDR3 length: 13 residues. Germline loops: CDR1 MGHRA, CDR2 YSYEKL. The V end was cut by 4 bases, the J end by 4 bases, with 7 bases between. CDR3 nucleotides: TGCGCCAGCAGCCGCGACAGCACCGGGGAGCTGTTTTTT. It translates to CASSRDSTGELFF.

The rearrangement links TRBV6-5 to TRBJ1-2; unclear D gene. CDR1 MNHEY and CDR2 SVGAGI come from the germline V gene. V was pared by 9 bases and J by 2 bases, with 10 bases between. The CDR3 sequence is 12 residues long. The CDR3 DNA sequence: TGTGCCAGTCAGACACCGAACTATGGCTACACCTTC. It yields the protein CASQTPNYGYTF.

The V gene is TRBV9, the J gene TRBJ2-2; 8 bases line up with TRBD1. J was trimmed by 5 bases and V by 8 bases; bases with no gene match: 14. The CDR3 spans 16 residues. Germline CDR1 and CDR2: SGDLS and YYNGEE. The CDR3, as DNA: TGTGCCAGTACGGGACAGGCAATAAGTCGGACCGGGGAGCTGTTTTTT. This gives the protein CASTGQAISRTGELFF.

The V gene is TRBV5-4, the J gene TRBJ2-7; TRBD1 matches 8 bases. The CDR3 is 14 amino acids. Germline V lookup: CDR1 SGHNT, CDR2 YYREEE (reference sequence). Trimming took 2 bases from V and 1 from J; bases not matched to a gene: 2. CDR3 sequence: CASSLRTGSYEQYF. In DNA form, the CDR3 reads TGTGCCAGCAGCTTAAGGACAGGGTCCTACGAGCAGTACTTC.

In DNA form, the CDR3 reads TGTGCCAGTAGTATAGCCGCAGCGTACGGGGTTGGCAATCAGCCCCAGCATTTT. It translates to CASSIAAAYGVGNQPQHF. The gene calls are TRBV19 and TRBJ1-5; no reliable D call. The CDR3 is 18 amino acids. V was shortened by 1 base and J by 2 bases, with 18 bases between the two germline ends. Germline V CDR1 and CDR2: LNHDA, SQIVND (reference sequence).

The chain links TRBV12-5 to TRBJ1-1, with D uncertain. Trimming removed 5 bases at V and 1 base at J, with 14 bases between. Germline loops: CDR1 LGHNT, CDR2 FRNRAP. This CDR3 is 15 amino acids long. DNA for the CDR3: TGTGCTAGTGGTACAGCCCGCACCGGGAACACTGAAGCTTTCTTT. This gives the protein CASGTARTGNTEAFF.